The 16 T cell receptor beta chains below come from one sample, sequenced in a study of OX40 agonist ivuxolimab in advanced cancers. This table comes from immunoSEQ multiplex PCR, and its TCRdb copy is limited to in-frame clones, with some not included. The sample has about 68,000 clones; around 90% are singletons. Sequences were derived from CD4+ or CD8+ T cells sorted from blood, sampled in a trial of the OX40 agonist ivuxolimab. The receptors derive from an adult with an advanced solid tumor such as melanoma, head and neck, liver or kidney cancer.

In nucleotides, the CDR3 is TGTGCCAGCAGTACTAGCGGGAGGGGATACGAGCAGTACTTC. Protein: CASSTSGRGYEQYF. The V gene is TRBV28, the J gene TRBJ2-7, with 13 bases identical to TRBD2. Looked up from germline, CDR1 is MDHEN and CDR2 is SYDVKM. V trimming: 5 bases; J trimming: 4 bases; junction bases outside the gene matches: 2. The CDR3 has 14 residues. Using reference TRBV28 and TRBJ2-7 for the parts outside the CDR3, the full variable domain is DVKVTQSSRYLVKRTGEKVFLECVQDMDHENMFWYRQDPGLGLRLIYFSYDVKMKEKGDIPEGYSVSREKKERFSLILESASTNQTSMYLCASSTSGRGYEQYFGPGTRLTVT.

V is TRBV28 and J is TRBJ1-2, with D perhaps TRBD1 (5 bases). Germline values: CDR1 MDHEN, CDR2 SYDVKM. V gave up 2 bases and J gave up 0 bases, with 7 bases separating them. The CDR3 length is 14 residues. DNA for the CDR3: TGTGCCAGCAGTTTAGGGGGGGCTAACTATGGCTACACCTTC. Translated, it gives CASSLGGANYGYTF.

V usage is TRBV15 and J usage is TRBJ2-5, with a weak D call TRBD1 (6 bases). Per germline, CDR1 LNHNV and CDR2 YYDKDF (reference sequence). The ends were cut back, 2 bases at V and 2 bases at J, with 18 bases in the middle. There are 17 residues in the CDR3. Written as DNA, the CDR3 is TGTGCCACCAGCAGATTTACTCCAGGGGAACAGCAAGAGACCCAGTACTTC. Residues: CATSRFTPGEQQETQYF.

The chain is built from TRBV30 and TRBJ1-3; no definite D call. This CDR3 contains 13 residues. V lost 8 bases, J lost 0 bases, and 11 bases lay in between. From germline, CDR1 is GTSNPN and CDR2 SVGIG (reference sequence). In DNA form, the CDR3 reads TGTGCCGAGGCGGAGAGCTCTGGAAACACCATATATTTT. As protein: CAEAESSGNTIYF.

The J gene is TRBJ1-2, the V gene TRBV5-1; possibly TRBD1 for D (6 bases). Germline-derived CDR1 and CDR2 are SGHRS and YFSETQ. The CDR3 consists of 13 residues. Trimming cost V 0 bases and J 8 bases, with 11 bases left between them. The CDR3: CASSLEDSYGYTF. Here the CDR3 DNA reads TGCGCCAGCAGCTTGGAGGACAGCTACGGCTACACCTTC.

Concerning this clone itself: Other DNA sequences within the sample encode an identical CDR3. V usage is TRBV5-1 and J usage is TRBJ2-7, with TRBD2 identical over 13 bases. There are 21 residues in the CDR3. Germline V lookup: CDR1 SGHRS, CDR2 YFSETQ. V was pared by 0 bases and J by 0 bases, with 15 bases of the junction left unmatched. The CDR3 region has the DNA TGCGCCAGCAGCTTGGCCCCAAAAGGACTAGCGGGGGAGTATAACTCCTACGAGCAGTACTTC. Its translation is CASSLAPKGLAGEYNSYEQYF. Drawing the rest from reference TRBV5-1 and TRBJ2-7, the complete variable domain is KAGVTQTPRYLIKTRGQQVTLSCSPISGHRSVSWYQQTPGQGLQFLFEYFSETQRNKGNFPGRFSGRQFSNSRSEMNVSTLELGDSALYLCASSLAPKGLAGEYNSYEQYFGPGTRLTVT.

The chain recombines TRBV15 with TRBJ1-4; the D is unclear. The CDR3 is 12 residues long. Germline CDR1 LNHNV, CDR2 YYDKDF (reference sequence). Trimming removed 4 bases from V and 8 bases from J, with 8 bases in between. The CDR3 bases are TGTGCCACCAGCATAAAAGAGGAAAAACTGTTTTTT. Translating gives CATSIKEEKLFF.

The gene calls are TRBV14 and TRBJ1-2; D is ambiguous. Deletions cut 2 bases from V and 2 bases from J, with 0 bases between. Looked up from germline, CDR1 is SGHDN and CDR2 is FVKESK. This CDR3 spans 11 amino acids. The CDR3: CASSQNYGYTF. The CDR3 bases are TGTGCCAGCAGCCAAAACTATGGCTACACCTTC.

The chain joins TRBV10-3 to TRBJ2-1; a possible D gene is TRBD2 (6 bases). This CDR3 has 12 residues. Trimming pared 10 bases from V and 5 bases from J, leaving 12 bases between. From germline, CDR1 is ENHRY and CDR2 SYGVKD. The CDR3 loop is CASSGFNNEQFF. In nucleotides, the CDR3 is TGTGCCAGCAGCGGGTTTAACAATGAGCAGTTCTTC.

In its sample, this clone was seen once. J is TRBJ2-5 and V is TRBV7-2, with TRBD1 as a possible D gene (6 bases). Trimming stripped 1 base from V and 2 bases from J, with 14 bases between. From germline, CDR1 is SGHTA and CDR2 FQGNSA. This CDR3 contains 16 residues. CDR3 nucleotide sequence: TGTGCCAGCAGCTTAGTCTGGGGGCTCAAACAAGAGACCCAGTACTTC. The encoded protein is CASSLVWGLKQETQYF. Full variable domain (remainder filled in from reference TRBV7-2 and TRBJ2-5): GAGVSQSPSNKVTEKGKDVELRCDPISGHTALYWYRQSLGQGLEFLIYFQGNSAPDKSGLPSDRFSAERTGGSVSTLTIQRTQQEDSAVYLCASSLVWGLKQETQYFGPGTRLLVL.

The chain carries TRBV7-9 and TRBJ2-5, with D unclear. Germline V gene data show CDR1 as SEHNR and CDR2 as FQNEAQ (reference sequence). This CDR3 is 11 amino acids long. Trimming removed 7 bases from V and 5 bases from J, with 8 bases in between. The CDR3 DNA follows: TGTGCCAGCAACTTCGAGGAGACCCAGTACTTC. Amino acids: CASNFEETQYF.

The genes are TRBV10-3 and TRBJ1-2; 12 nucleotides match TRBD1. CDR3 length: 14 amino acids. Germline-derived CDR1 and CDR2 are ENHRY and SYGVKD. The V and J ends lost 6 bases and 12 bases, in that order; junction bases with no gene match: 11. CDR3 loop: CAISEPGQGARDTF. DNA of the CDR3: TGTGCCATCAGCGAACCGGGACAGGGGGCGCGGGACACCTTC.

This clone was seen a handful of times. CDR3 nucleotides: TGTGCCAGTAGTAATGGTAAGGGACAGATTAGCAATCAGCCCCAGCATTTT. Encoded protein: CASSNGKGQISNQPQHF. J is TRBJ1-5 and V is TRBV19, with 7 bases fitting TRBD1. The ends lost 4 bases at V and 0 bases at J; junction bases unmatched: 9. CDR3 size: 17 residues. Germline lookup yields CDR1 LNHDA and CDR2 SQIVND (reference sequence).

The chain couples TRBV6-4 to TRBJ2-1; 14 bases map to TRBD2. Trimming cost V 4 bases and J 7 bases; bases outside gene matches: 3. This CDR3 region has 15 residues. Germline V lookup: CDR1 MRHNA, CDR2 SNTAGT. CDR3 coding DNA: TGTGCCAGCAGTGCGACTAGCGGGAGGGGGAATGAGCAGTTCTTC. This codes for CASSATSGRGNEQFF.

The chain joins TRBV6-5 to TRBJ1-4, with a possible D match to TRBD1 (6 bases). Deletions cut 6 bases from V and 8 bases from J, with 16 bases between. In germline, CDR1 is MNHEY, CDR2 SVGAGI. This CDR3 spans 14 amino acids. CDR3 protein: CASRGSGAGEKLFF. CDR3 in DNA: TGTGCCAGCAGAGGATCGGGGGCAGGGGAAAAACTGTTTTTT.

This clone was seen a single time. The chain is built from TRBV28 and TRBJ2-3; no definite D call. V gave up 2 bases and J gave up 0 bases, with 6 bases separating them. The CDR3 is 14 amino acids. The germline V gene encodes CDR1 MDHEN and CDR2 SYDVKM. CDR3 in amino acids: CASSLRSSTDTQYF. Written as DNA, the CDR3 is TGTGCCAGCAGTTTAAGGTCTAGCACAGATACGCAGTATTTT.